This T cell receptor (beta chain) was documented in a study of cytomegalovirus exposure and HLA in healthy donors. This CDR3 spans 14 amino acids. V was pared by 6 bases and J by 7 bases, with 8 bases of the junction left unmatched. The germline gives CDR1 LNHDA, CDR2 SQIVND (reference sequence). Primers included in the PCR were 60 Vbeta and 13 Jbeta primers. The protocol was immunoSEQ multiplex PCR, while the TCRdb copy is restricted to in-frame clones and leaves out a portion. The sample has 84,000 or so clones; roughly 84% are singletons. Notes on the study in general: Evidence from a later analysis indicated that most CMV-associated TCR beta chains looked HLA-restricted. In a later analysis, common viral pathogens appeared linked to several of the most significant clusters. V- and J-gene trimming of TCR beta was linked (in a later analysis) to a missense DCLRE1C variant.

Concerning this clone itself: What it binds is not known.

The rearrangement uses TRBV19 and TRBJ1-5, with 8 nucleotides matching TRBD1. This sequence was found in a man in his thirties or forties in good health and CMV-seronegative. Sequenced sample: PBMCs. For the CDR3, the DNA is TGTGCCAGTAGCGGACAGGGTGGGTTACAGCCCCAGCATTTT. This translates into CASSGQGGLQPQHF.